Shown below are 23 T cell receptor beta chains from a single sample sequenced in a study of beta chain features in type 1 diabetes. Expressed TCRB transcripts were sequenced because the isolated RNA had all been reverse transcribed beforehand. TCRdb keeps only in-frame clones here, not all; method: immunoSEQ multiplex PCR. The sample records 120,000 to 150,000 clones, 48% being singletons. Specimen: Tregs from blood. The receptors derive from a man between 18 and 29 years old in good health.

J is TRBJ2-1 and V is TRBV9, with 7 bases matching TRBD2. V dropped 0 bases and J dropped 10; count of bases not matched to a gene: 1. This CDR3 contains 12 residues. From germline, CDR1 is SGDLS and CDR2 YYNGEE. The CDR3 spells CASSVGGLEQFF. In DNA, the CDR3 is TGTGCCAGCAGCGTAGGGGGACTAGAGCAGTTCTTC.

The DNA of the CDR3 is TGTGCCAGCAGTTTTCGGACGGGACAGGGGGCCTACGAGCAGTACTTC. This gives the protein CASSFRTGQGAYEQYF. The V gene is TRBV28, the J gene TRBJ2-7, with 11 positions matching TRBD1. Germline values: CDR1 MDHEN, CDR2 SYDVKM. The trim removed 3 bases at V and 2 bases at J, leaving 6 bases unmatched. The CDR3 consists of 16 residues. Together with reference TRBV28 and TRBJ2-7, the CDR3 gives the full variable domain: DVKVTQSSRYLVKRTGEKVFLECVQDMDHENMFWYRQDPGLGLRLIYFSYDVKMKEKGDIPEGYSVSREKKERFSLILESASTNQTSMYLCASSFRTGQGAYEQYFGPGTRLTVT.

This clone was counted between two and nine times. The J gene is TRBJ2-7, the V gene TRBV19, with TRBD2 matching over 8 bases. The CDR3 loop spans 15 amino acids. The germline V gene encodes CDR1 LNHDA and CDR2 SQIVND (reference sequence). V shed 7 bases, J shed 3 bases, and the junction held 11 bases outside the gene matches. CDR3 coding DNA: TGTGCCAGTACCGCCGCGGGGGGAAACGGCTACGAGCAGTACTTC. It specifies CASTAAGGNGYEQYF.

The gene calls are TRBV10-3 and TRBJ2-7; 14 bases match TRBD2. This CDR3 is 15 amino acids long. V lost 5 bases and J lost 2; bases outside the gene matches: 2. Germline V gene lookup returns CDR1 ENHRY and CDR2 SYGVKD. The CDR3 DNA is TGTGCCATCAGTACGGGACTAGCGGGAGCCTACGAGCAGTACTTC. Protein sequence: CAISTGLAGAYEQYF.

This chain uses TRBV5-4 with TRBJ2-7; D is possibly TRBD2 (5 bases). The CDR3 totals 13 residues. V was trimmed by 0 bases and J by 6 bases, leaving 10 bases between them. From germline, CDR1 is SGHNT and CDR2 YYREEE (reference sequence). The CDR3: CASSLGVRGEQYF. The CDR3 DNA reads TGTGCCAGCAGCTTGGGGGTTCGGGGCGAGCAGTACTTC.

This clone was counted a few times. The chain joins TRBV29-1 to TRBJ2-3; D uncertain. V gave up 1 base and J gave up 4 bases, with 12 bases separating them. Germline CDR1 and CDR2: SQVTM and ANQGSEA. This CDR3 contains 14 residues. CDR3 protein: CSVEGAGRPDTQYF. The CDR3 DNA follows: TGCAGCGTTGAAGGGGCAGGTCGGCCAGATACGCAGTATTTT.

The chain links TRBV7-2 to TRBJ2-4; 9 nucleotides align to TRBD2. Trimming removed 0 bases from V and 3 bases from J; junction bases left unmatched: 12. Germline CDR1 is SGHTA and CDR2 is FQGNSA. This CDR3 is built from 19 residues. The CDR3 coding sequence is TGTGCCAGCAGCTTAGCTTTAGGTCGAGCGGGAGGTCACAAAAACATTCAGTACTTC. It is translated as CASSLALGRAGGHKNIQYF. Filled out from reference TRBV7-2 and TRBJ2-4, the complete variable domain reads GAGVSQSPSNKVTEKGKDVELRCDPISGHTALYWYRQSLGQGLEFLIYFQGNSAPDKSGLPSDRFSAERTGGSVSTLTIQRTQQEDSAVYLCASSLALGRAGGHKNIQYFGAGTRLSVL.

This clone was counted only a few times. This chain joins TRBV4-1 and TRBJ2-5; 7 positions match TRBD1. The J segment lost 5 bases and the V segment lost 4 bases, leaving 13 bases of the junction unmatched. CDR1 is MGHRA and CDR2 is YSYEKL in the germline V gene. There are 16 residues in the CDR3. CDR3 sequence: CASSRSPGQSRETQYF. In DNA form, the CDR3 reads TGCGCCAGCAGCCGGTCTCCGGGACAGTCTCGGGAGACCCAGTACTTC.

This clone was picked up a small number of times. V and J are TRBV19 and TRBJ2-7; D uncertain. Trimming pared 5 bases from V and 3 bases from J, leaving 8 bases between. This CDR3 has 12 residues. Germline values: CDR1 LNHDA, CDR2 SQIVND (reference sequence). The CDR3 DNA sequence: TGTGCCAGTAGTCCTTCGGGCTACGAGCAGTACTTC. This translates into CASSPSGYEQYF.

This clone was observed once. V and J are TRBV9 and TRBJ2-1, with D possibly TRBD2 on 6 matching bases. V was clipped by 4 bases and J by 6 bases, with 23 bases between them. The CDR3 is made up of 17 amino acids. Germline V gene sequence: CDR1 SGDLS, CDR2 YYNGEE. CDR3 DNA: TGTGCCAGCAGCTACGGGGCCGGCGGGAAGAAGGGCAATGAGCAGTTCTTC. Translated: CASSYGAGGKKGNEQFF.

This clone was counted once. The chain couples TRBV7-2 to TRBJ2-5, with D unresolved. Near its end, the DNA agrees better with TRBJ2-7, so the J call may be wrong. Germline V gene sequence: CDR1 SGHTA, CDR2 FQGNSA. The CDR3 runs 16 residues. DNA of the CDR3: TGTGCCAGCAGCTTAGTTTCTAGAACACTAAATTACGAGCAGTACTTC. As protein: CASSLVSRTLNYEQYF.

This chain uses TRBV5-1 with TRBJ2-7; D perhaps matches TRBD1 (9 bases). The CDR3 spans 15 residues. Looked up from germline, CDR1 is SGHRS and CDR2 is YFSETQ. V lost 4 bases, J lost 2 bases, and 16 bases lay in between. Here the CDR3 DNA reads TGCGCCAGCAGCCCGGGGGGGACAGGGACCTACGAGCAGTACTTC. As protein: CASSPGGTGTYEQYF.

The CDR3 DNA sequence: TGTGCCAGCAGTTACCGCGGAAGCTTACTCCACTTT. Residues: CASSYRGSLLHF. The chain couples TRBV6-6 to TRBJ1-6; no firm D call. The CDR3 contains 12 residues. Trimming shortened V by 2 bases and J by 16 bases, and 12 bases separated the two germline ends. Germline assignment: CDR1 MNHNY and CDR2 SVGAGI (reference sequence).

The chain is built from TRBV14 and TRBJ2-3; TRBD2 matches at 9 bases. The CDR3 has 16 amino acids. The J segment lost 1 base and the V segment lost 3 bases, leaving 5 bases of the junction unmatched. CDR1 and CDR2 (germline): SGHDN, FVKESK. CDR3 in amino acids: CASSQRLAGRTDTQYF. The CDR3 bases are TGTGCCAGCAGCCAGCGGCTAGCGGGGCGCACAGATACGCAGTATTTT.

In this sample, this clone turned up a few times. The chain employs TRBV25-1 and TRBJ2-5; D is possibly TRBD1 (6 bases). The CDR3 is 15 residues long. Germline-derived CDR1 and CDR2 are MGHDK and SYGVNS. Trimming cost V 3 bases and J 5 bases, with 16 bases left between them. For the CDR3, the DNA is TGTGCCAGCAGTGAGCGGACAGCCGCTAGGGAGACCCAGTACTTC. Its protein product is CASSERTAARETQYF. Variable domain in full (rest from reference TRBV25-1 and TRBJ2-5): EADIYQTPRYLVIGTGKKITLECSQTMGHDKMYWYQQDPGMELHLIHYSYGVNSTEKGDLSSESTVSRIRTEHFPLTLESARPSHTSQYLCASSERTAARETQYFGPGTRLLVL.

In its sample, this clone was seen a few times. V is TRBV2 and J is TRBJ1-5; 10 bases align to TRBD1. The junction had 11 bases not matched to a gene; V was cut back by 5 bases and J by 4 bases. Per the germline V gene, CDR1 is SNHLY and CDR2 is FYNNEI. This CDR3 comprises 17 residues. The DNA of the CDR3 is TGTGCCAGCAGTATCAAACACGGACAGGGGGGGAATCAGCCCCAGCATTTT. This encodes CASSIKHGQGGNQPQHF.

The V gene is TRBV30, the J gene TRBJ2-3; a weak D match, TRBD2 (6 bases). This CDR3 is built from 11 residues. Trimming pared 3 bases from V and 12 bases from J, leaving 13 bases between. The germline CDR1 and CDR2 sequences are GTSNPN and SVGIG (reference sequence). CDR3 loop: CAWRPLAKQYF. The CDR3 DNA reads as TGTGCCTGGAGGCCTCTAGCGAAACAGTATTTT.

This clone has more than one count but fewer than ten. As DNA, the CDR3 is TGCGCCAGCAGCCAAGGACTAGCGGGGTGGGAGACCCAGTACTTC. Translation: CASSQGLAGWETQYF. The chain combines TRBV4-1 with TRBJ2-5; 11 bases fit TRBD2. Germline CDR1 reads MGHRA; CDR2 reads YSYEKL. V was clipped by 1 base and J by 5 bases; unmatched bases: 3. The CDR3 sequence is 15 residues long.

V is TRBV7-2 and J is TRBJ2-3, with unresolved D. The CDR3 sequence is 12 residues long. Germline lookup yields CDR1 SGHTA and CDR2 FQGNSA. V dropped 5 bases and J dropped 2 bases, with 5 bases sitting between them. The CDR3 here is CASSPVTDTQYF. The CDR3 nucleotides read TGTGCCAGCAGCCCCGTCACAGATACGCAGTATTTT.

This chain uses TRBV30 with TRBJ2-1; TRBD2 matches at 7 bases. This CDR3 spans 15 amino acids. Germline assignment: CDR1 GTSNPN and CDR2 SVGIG (reference sequence). Trimming at V came to 5 bases and at J to 4 bases, leaving 11 bases not matched to a gene. CDR3 loop: CAWVELGGPYNEQFF. The CDR3 DNA is TGTGCCTGGGTTGAATTGGGAGGGCCTTACAATGAGCAGTTCTTC.

The rearrangement links TRBV5-1 to TRBJ2-1; tentatively, D is TRBD1 (5 bases). V dropped 7 bases and J dropped 10 bases, with 12 bases sitting between them. The CDR3 runs to 11 residues. Looked up from germline, CDR1 is SGHRS and CDR2 is YFSETQ. The CDR3 loop is CASGSDREQFF. Written as DNA, the CDR3 is TGCGCCAGCGGCTCAGACAGAGAGCAGTTCTTC.

This chain links TRBV7-2 with TRBJ2-5; 8 nucleotides line up with TRBD2. V shed 1 base and J 2 bases; nucleotides not matched to a gene: 6. Germline CDR1 and CDR2: SGHTA and FQGNSA. The CDR3 sequence is 16 residues long. As DNA, the CDR3 is TGTGCCAGCAGCTTAGGCCTCGGGGGGGGACAAGAGACCCAGTACTTC. It specifies CASSLGLGGGQETQYF.

The V and J genes are TRBV5-1 and TRBJ2-1; D unclear. The CDR3 consists of 12 residues. Germline V gene lookup returns CDR1 SGHRS and CDR2 YFSETQ. Trimming pared 5 bases from V and 6 bases from J, leaving 9 bases between. Here the CDR3 reads CASSPLANEQFF. The CDR3 DNA reads as TGCGCCAGCAGTCCACTCGCCAATGAGCAGTTCTTC.